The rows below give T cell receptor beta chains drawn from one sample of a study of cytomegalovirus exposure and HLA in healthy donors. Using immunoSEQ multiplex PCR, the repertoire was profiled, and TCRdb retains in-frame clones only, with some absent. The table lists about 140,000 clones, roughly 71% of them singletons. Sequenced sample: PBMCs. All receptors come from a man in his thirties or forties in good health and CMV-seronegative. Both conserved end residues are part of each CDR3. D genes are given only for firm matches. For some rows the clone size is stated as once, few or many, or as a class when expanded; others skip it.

TGTGCCAGCAGTCAGACAGGGACGATCTACAATGAGCAGTTCTTC,CASSQTGTIYNEQFF,TRBD1,TRBV2,TRBJ2-1,.
TGTGCCAGCAGCCTCGGGTCCAACCAAGAAAAACTGTTTTTT,CASSLGSNQEKLFF,.,TRBV5-5,TRBJ1-4,.
TGTGCCAGCAGCAAAGCGGACACAGCCCAGCATTTT,CASSKADTAQHF,.,TRBV21-1,TRBJ1-5,once
TGTGCCAGTAAGAGTCGGCAGGGGAATGAAAAACTGTTTTTT,CASKSRQGNEKLFF,.,TRBV19,TRBJ1-4,.
TGTGCCAGCAGCCAAGACCCCCCGACTAGCGGGACCTCCTACGAGCAGTACTTC,CASSQDPPTSGTSYEQYF,TRBD2,TRBV4-2,TRBJ2-7,.
TGTGCCAGCAGCGGTAGACAGGGCGGCTATGGCTACACCTTC,CASSGRQGGYGYTF,TRBD1,TRBV7-6,TRBJ1-2,.
TGTGCCAGCTCATCTCCTAGCGGGGGAACCTACAATGAGCAGTTCTTC,CASSSPSGGTYNEQFF,TRBD2,TRBV18,TRBJ2-1,.
TGTGCCAGCAGTGCATCCTGGACTAGCGGGGGGGACTACGAGCAGTACTTC,CASSASWTSGGDYEQYF,TRBD2,TRBV6-1,TRBJ2-7,.
TGCGCCAGCAGTCCCCAACGGATGGGCAAGCAGTTCTTC,CASSPQRMGKQFF,.,TRBV10-1,TRBJ2-1,once
TGCGCCAGCAGCTTGGGAGACACAGATACGCAGTATTTT,CASSLGDTDTQYF,.,TRBV5-1,TRBJ2-3,.
TGCAGCGTTGAAGATAGGGGACTAGCGGGGGACCGGAGCTCCTACAATGAGCAGTTCTTC,CSVEDRGLAGDRSSYNEQFF,TRBD2,TRBV29-1,TRBJ2-1,.
TGTGCCAGCAGCGTAGGGGCTAGCGGGAGGGCCTTGGGTGAGCAGTTCTTC,CASSVGASGRALGEQFF,TRBD2,TRBV9,TRBJ2-1,.
TGTGCCAGCAGCGTAGCTGAATCGTCCAGAGGTGATGGCTACACCTTC,CASSVAESSRGDGYTF,.,TRBV9,TRBJ1-2,.
TGTGCCAGTAGCCGACAGGCGAACACCGGGGAGCTGTTTTTT,CASSRQANTGELFF,.,TRBV19,TRBJ2-2,.
TGTGCCAGTAGCCTAGGTGGGGGGGCCATCGAGCAGTACTTC,CASSLGGGAIEQYF,.,TRBV19,TRBJ2-7,many
TGTGCCAGCTCACGGCAGGCGAACACTGAAGCTTTCTTT,CASSRQANTEAFF,.,TRBV18,TRBJ1-1,.
TGTGCCAGCAGGCTTAGCTCCGGGAGCGGGGATACGCAGTATTTT,CASRLSSGSGDTQYF,.,TRBV5-6,TRBJ2-3,.
TGTGCCAGCAGCGCTTCGACAGGGAAAATATTAGACGAGCAGTACTTC,CASSASTGKILDEQYF,TRBD1,TRBV9,TRBJ2-7,.
TGTGCCAGCAGTAGCGACAGGGATCGATACGAGCAGTACTTC,CASSSDRDRYEQYF,TRBD1,TRBV6-5,TRBJ2-7,once
TGTGCCAGCTCACCACGGGACAGGAACACTGAAGCTTTCTTT,CASSPRDRNTEAFF,TRBD1,TRBV18,TRBJ1-1,few
TGTGCCAGCAGCTTAGGACTAGCGGGCCCCCAGGGAGATACGCAGTATTTT,CASSLGLAGPQGDTQYF,TRBD2,TRBV7-3,TRBJ2-3,.
TGTGCCAGCAGTCTCCGGGACAGCCGCTACGAGCAGTACTTC,CASSLRDSRYEQYF,TRBD1,TRBV27,TRBJ2-7,.
TGCGCCAGCAGATCCGGGACTAGCGGGACCCGCTCCTACAATGAGCAGTTCTTC,CASRSGTSGTRSYNEQFF,TRBD2,TRBV5-1,TRBJ2-1,.
TGTGCCATCAGTGAATCACAGGGGGTATCCAATCAGCCCCAGCATTTT,CAISESQGVSNQPQHF,TRBD1,TRBV10-3,TRBJ1-5,.
TGTGCCAGCAGCCGGGGACAGAATCAGCCCCAGCATTTT,CASSRGQNQPQHF,TRBD1,TRBV6-6,TRBJ1-5,.
TGTGCCAGCAGCCCCCCCGGGGGTAGCAATCAGCCCCAGCATTTT,CASSPPGGSNQPQHF,.,TRBV7-9,TRBJ1-5,once
TGTGCCAGCAGCTCCCCGGGGGGTCTTAGCACAGATACGCAGTATTTT,CASSSPGGLSTDTQYF,TRBD2,TRBV7-2,TRBJ2-3,.
TGCGCCAGCAGCCAAAATTCCGGGAGAAGCAATCAGCCCCAGCATTTT,CASSQNSGRSNQPQHF,.,TRBV4-1,TRBJ1-5,.
TGTGCCAGCAGCTTATCCGGACAGGGGGATGTACAAAACATTCAGTACTTC,CASSLSGQGDVQNIQYF,TRBD1,TRBV13,TRBJ2-4,.
TGTGCCAGCAGTGAGGACTTCTCTGGGGCCAACGTCCTGACTTTC,CASSEDFSGANVLTF,.,TRBV6-4,TRBJ2-6,.
TGTGCCAGCAGCTTGCAGGGAGGGGATAATGAGCAGTTCTTC,CASSLQGGDNEQFF,TRBD2,TRBV7-2,TRBJ2-1,.
TGTGCCGCGGGGCTAGCGGGAAGACTGCTTTCCTACAATGAGCAGTTCTTC,CAAGLAGRLLSYNEQFF,TRBD2,TRBV19,TRBJ2-1,few
TGTGCCAGCAGCCCCGACAGGCGGGGCTACACCTTC,CASSPDRRGYTF,.,TRBV5-8,TRBJ1-2,.
TGTGCCAGCAGCTTCTGGCAGGGTAGGTACGAGCAGTACTTC,CASSFWQGRYEQYF,.,TRBV5-6,TRBJ2-7,once
TGTGCCAGCAGCCAATACCAGGGAAACGAGCAGTACTTC,CASSQYQGNEQYF,.,TRBV5-6,TRBJ2-7,.
TGCGCCAGCACACGTGATCAGGGGGCCATGAACACTGAAGCTTTCTTT,CASTRDQGAMNTEAFF,TRBD1,TRBV5-1,TRBJ1-1,.
TGTGCCAGCAGAGTGGAGGGTTCTGGGGCCAACGGCCTGACTTTC,CASRVEGSGANGLTF,.,TRBV6-1,TRBJ2-6,few
TGTGCCAGCAGTTTCCCCAGCGGGAAGGGATACAATGAGCAGTTCTTC,CASSFPSGKGYNEQFF,TRBD2,TRBV28,TRBJ2-1,.
TGCGCCAGCAGCCGAAGCGGACAGGTGGATAACTATGGCTACACCTTC,CASSRSGQVDNYGYTF,TRBD1,TRBV4-1,TRBJ1-2,.
TGTGCCAGTAGTATTGACTCCGCTGGGGCCAACGTCCTGACTTTC,CASSIDSAGANVLTF,.,TRBV19,TRBJ2-6,.
TGTGCCAGCAGCTTAGGTCAGGGGCATGAGCAGTTCTTC,CASSLGQGHEQFF,.,TRBV7-3,TRBJ2-1,few
TGCGCCAGCAGCTCCGGAGGGGTCTCCTACGAGCAGTACTTC,CASSSGGVSYEQYF,.,TRBV5-1,TRBJ2-7,once
TGTGCCAGCAGCGTCACCCCCGGGGAAGCTTTCTTT,CASSVTPGEAFF,.,TRBV5-6,TRBJ1-1,.
TGTGCCACAAACGGGTCGGGAGACGAGCAGTACTTC,CATNGSGDEQYF,.,TRBV28,TRBJ2-7,.
TGCGCCAGCAGCCCCGCGGGACTAGCGGGAGGGCCGTCCTACGAGCAGTACTTC,CASSPAGLAGGPSYEQYF,TRBD2,TRBV5-1,TRBJ2-7,.
TGTGCCAGTTCAGGGGGTGTAAGCAATCAGCCCCAGCATTTT,CASSGGVSNQPQHF,TRBD1,TRBV19,TRBJ1-5,few
TGTGCCAGCACGGACAACAGGGTAGCGCCTGAAGCTTTCTTT,CASTDNRVAPEAFF,.,TRBV6-1,TRBJ1-1,few
TGTGCCTCCGCGGGAAAAGATACGCAGTATTTT,CASAGKDTQYF,.,TRBV30,TRBJ2-3,few